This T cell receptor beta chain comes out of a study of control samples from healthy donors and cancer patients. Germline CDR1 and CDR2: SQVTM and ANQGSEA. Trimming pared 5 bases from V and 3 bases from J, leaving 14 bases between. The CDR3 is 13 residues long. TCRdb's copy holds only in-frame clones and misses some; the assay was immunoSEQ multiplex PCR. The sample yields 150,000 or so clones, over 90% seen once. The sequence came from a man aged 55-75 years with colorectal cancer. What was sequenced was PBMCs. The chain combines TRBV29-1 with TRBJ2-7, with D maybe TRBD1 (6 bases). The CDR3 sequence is CSVRRQENYEQYF. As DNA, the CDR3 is TGCAGCGTTAGGAGACAGGAAAACTACGAGCAGTACTTC.